The next 2 T cell receptor beta chains were all read from a single sample in a study of cytomegalovirus exposure and HLA in healthy donors. PCR primers comprised 60 Vbeta and 13 Jbeta primers. Clones were read by immunoSEQ multiplex PCR, and TCRdb kept only the in-frame ones, dropping some. The table includes roughly 93,000 clones, more than 70% detected once. The sequenced sample consisted of PBMCs. These receptors originate from a middle-aged man in good health and CMV-seronegative.

This clone appeared a few times. The chain carries TRBV6-5 and TRBJ1-6; D may be TRBD1 (5 bases). The V end was cut by 6 bases, the J end by 8 bases, with 17 bases between. CDR3 length: 15 residues. Germline V gene sequence: CDR1 MNHEY, CDR2 SVGAGI. The DNA for the CDR3 is TGTGCCAGCAGACCTCCCCCCGGGGGGGATTCACCCCTCCACTTT. It is translated as CASRPPPGGDSPLHF.

Concerning this clone: Compared with germline, one end of the junction differs, possibly owing to a read error. The chain's CDR3 is CSSSLGQFPNVDTIYF. CDR3 sequence (DNA): TGTTCCAGCAGCTTAGGACAGTTCCCGAATGTAGACACCATATATTTT. The J gene is TRBJ1-3, the V gene TRBV7-9; perhaps TRBD1 as D (6 bases). The germline V gene has CDR1 SEHNR and CDR2 FQNEAQ (reference sequence). CDR3 size: 16 residues.